Below, one T cell receptor beta chain is given with its context. Its antigen is unknown. The record has no base qualities; no much larger clone is one base away. This sample is part of a study of OX40 agonist ivuxolimab in advanced cancers. Concerning the study at large: Ivuxolimab was a fully human IgG2 agonistic monoclonal antibody targeting the costimulatory receptor OX40 (CD134). Intravenous ivuxolimab was administered to patients every 2 weeks at six dose levels: 0.01, 0.1, 0.3, 1.5, 3 and 10 mg/kg. Of the 50 to 55 dose-escalation patients, hepatocellular carcinoma was present in about 19, melanoma in around 15, renal cell carcinoma in 9 and head and neck cancer in 9. The dose-escalation cohort was about 86% male with a mean age of approximately 60 years, ranging from about 23 to 85. Patients were allowed to have had prior anti-PD-1, anti-PD-L1 or anti-CTLA-4 therapy, and approximately 40% of the dose-escalation patients had been treated with checkpoint inhibitors. Three dose-escalation patients achieved partial responses, one with hepatocellular carcinoma and two with cutaneous melanoma. The purpose of peripheral TCRbeta sequencing was to test whether ivuxolimab changed TCR sequence diversity and led to clonal T-cell expansion. The paper covers the monotherapy dose-escalation part of the phase I ivuxolimab trial, which included N of about 51 patients.

Genomic DNA was isolated from the sorted cells so that the TCRbeta CDR3 region could be sequenced. TCRbeta CDR3 regions were sequenced using the immunoSEQ Assay. TCRdb mirrors the immuneACCESS table, restricted to in-frame sequences. Some clones are absent from its copies; in checked studies, under half trace to an unresolved V gene, and the reason for the others is unknown. The sample table lists tens of thousands of clones, roughly nine tenths of them with a count of one. The top ten clones comprise about 0.31% of the sample. Deletion took 0 bases off V and 5 bases off J, with a span of 5 bases between the germline ends. Looking up the germline V gene (reference sequence) yields CDR1 DFQATT and CDR2 SNEGSKA. The CDR3 contains 11 residues, cysteine and phenylalanine counted. CDR3 DNA is the only sequence kept; it has 33 bases, read in frame from the first base. Patients with a history of autoimmune disease or receiving systemic immunosuppression were excluded from the trial. Peripheral blood for TCR sequencing was collected from all dose cohorts at baseline, on cycle 4 day 1, and on cycle 7 day 1. The samples were drawn from a first-in-human, open-label, multicenter phase I dose-escalation trial of ivuxolimab. Adults with locally advanced or metastatic head and neck squamous cell, hepatocellular, melanoma or renal cell carcinoma were enrolled in the trial. Before TCR sequencing, CD4+ T cells and CD8+ T cells from peripheral blood were sorted into separate populations.

The research as a whole found: The antigen specificity of the peripheral T cells that underwent clonal expansion was not determined. Low levels of normalized T-cell clonal expansion were also seen in some nonresponding patients. Partial responders in the 0.1-3.0 mg/kg groups had among the lowest normalized peripheral clonal expansion, especially among CD8+ T cells. After ivuxolimab, more expanded clones were found on average in CD8+ T cells than in CD4+ T cells. Clonal expansion of both CD4+ and CD8+ blood T cells was observed from baseline to week 6 at doses 0.1 to 3.0 mg/kg.

The TCR originated in an adult with an advanced solid tumor such as melanoma, head and neck, liver or kidney cancer. The material sequenced was CD4+ or CD8+ T cells sorted from blood, taken in a trial of the OX40 agonist ivuxolimab. The chain links TRBV20-1 with TRBJ2-7; there is no confident call for the D gene. The CDR3 corresponds to CSAREVDEQYF. The sequenced DNA is TGCAGTGCTAGAGAGGTGGACGAGCAGTACTTC.